Listed here are 7 T cell receptor beta chains from one sample, sequenced in a study of tumor and adjacent non-tumor tissue in lung cancer. The template was RNA from unsorted bulk tissue. Three rounds of nested PCR, following a modified ARM-PCR protocol, produced the TCRbeta library. TCRdb processed the multiplex PCR reads anew with MiXCR; each CDR3 protein has one entry. The sample includes about 110,000 distinct CDR3 sequences, 75% to 90% seen only once; the top ten take about 22%. Sequencing was performed on lung tumor tissue. These receptors came from a man aged 70-80 years with non-small cell lung cancer.

The chain recombines TRBV6-1 with TRBJ1-1; no definite D call. Deletions cut 9 bases from V and 3 bases from J, with 17 bases between. The CDR3 extends over 14 amino acids. CDR1 and CDR2 from the germline V gene are MNHNS and SASEGT. CDR3 sequence reads: CARTKGRWHTEAFF. CDR3 in DNA: TGTGCCAGGACCAAAGGTCGGTGGCACACTGAAGCTTTCTTT.

This clonotype was recorded a few times. One end of the junction is discordant with germline, which a read error may explain. This chain links TRBV5-1 with TRBJ2-3; D possibly corresponds to TRBD2 (5 bases). The CDR3 loop spans 15 amino acids. Germline V gene sequence: CDR1 SGHRS, CDR2 YFSETQ. The CDR3: CVSSTNGVSTDTQYF. The DNA of the CDR3 is TGCGTCAGCAGTACAAACGGGGTGAGCACAGATACGCAGTATTTT.

Worth noting for this clonotype: This likely comes from a read error, as the CDR3 has no conserved phenylalanine or tryptophan at its end. The chain has TRBV6-5 and TRBJ1-1; a possible D gene is TRBD1 (5 bases). The CDR3 contains 14 residues. CDR1 MNHEY and CDR2 SVGAGI come from the germline V gene. The CDR3: CASSLQGVNTDAFI. CDR3 sequence (DNA): TGTGCCAGTAGTCTTCAGGGTGTGAACACTGACGCTTTCATT.

Notes on this clonotype: A read error may account for a junction end that differs from germline. The V and J genes are TRBV11-3 and TRBJ2-1; 14 nucleotides match TRBD2. The CDR3 totals 17 residues. Per the germline V gene, CDR1 is SGHNT and CDR2 is YENEEA. CDR3 sequence: CASSLLGTSGGYNEHFF. DNA of the CDR3: TGTGCCAGTAGCCTCCTAGGGACTAGCGGGGGCTACAATGAGCACTTCTTT.

To note about this clonotype: Germline is not matched at one junction end, which may reflect a read error. The J gene is TRBJ2-5, the V gene TRBV14, with D uncertain. Germline V lookup: CDR1 SGHDN, CDR2 FVKESK. The CDR3 has 13 amino acids. The CDR3 region has the DNA TGTGCCAACAGCCAAATATTGGGAGAGACCCAGTACTTC. Its protein is CANSQILGETQYF.

This clonotype has more than one count but fewer than ten. A single base separates this from a much larger clone, so it may be a read error. The chain recombines TRBV20-1 with TRBJ2-5; D unclear. Germline loops: CDR1 DFQATT, CDR2 SNEGSKA (reference sequence). The CDR3 is made up of 11 amino acids. CDR3 loop: CNATPRETQYF. In DNA form, the CDR3 reads TGCAATGCTACCCCACGGGAGACCCAGTACTTC.

Regarding this clonotype: An end of the junction differs from the germline gene, which may be a read error. The gene calls are TRBV29-1 and TRBJ2-7, with a possible D match to TRBD2 (6 bases). The CDR3 contains 10 residues. The germline V gene has CDR1 SQVTM and CDR2 ANQGSEA. The chain's CDR3 is CSAGSYEQNF. As DNA, the CDR3 is TGCAGCGCCGGGAGCTACGAGCAAAACTTC.